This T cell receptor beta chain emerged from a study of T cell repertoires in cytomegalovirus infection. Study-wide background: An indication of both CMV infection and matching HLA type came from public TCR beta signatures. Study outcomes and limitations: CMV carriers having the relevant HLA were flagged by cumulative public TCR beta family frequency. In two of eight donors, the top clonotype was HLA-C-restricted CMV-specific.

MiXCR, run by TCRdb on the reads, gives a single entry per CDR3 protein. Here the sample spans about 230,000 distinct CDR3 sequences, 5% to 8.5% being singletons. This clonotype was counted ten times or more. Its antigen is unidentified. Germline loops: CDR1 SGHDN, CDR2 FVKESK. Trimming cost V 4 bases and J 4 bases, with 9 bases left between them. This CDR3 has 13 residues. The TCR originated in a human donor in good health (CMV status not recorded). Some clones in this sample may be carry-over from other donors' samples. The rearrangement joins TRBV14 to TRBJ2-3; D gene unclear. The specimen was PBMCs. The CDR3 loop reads CASSPVASDTQYF. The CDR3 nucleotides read TGTGCCAGCAGCCCGGTGGCCTCAGATACGCAGTATTTT.